These 21 T cell receptor beta chains originate from one sample sequenced in a study of Ad26.COV2.S vaccination and SARS-CoV-2 variants. The sample's treatment: 15 to 20 received Ad26.COV2.S at low or high dose, single or two shots; several received placebo; per-sample allocation not given. Sampling was performed 63 days after the first vaccine or placebo injection. Profiling relied on immunoSEQ multiplex PCR, and the TCRdb table lists in-frame clones only, not all of them. Altogether 400,000 to 500,000 clones are present, about 88% being singletons, with the ten largest covering just over 2.5%. This specimen consisted of peripheral blood, obtained in a trial of Ad26.COV2.S vaccine versus placebo. The source of these receptors is a person aged 18-65 years who received the Ad26.COV2.S COVID-19 vaccine or a placebo.

The CDR3 protein is CASSLGPGNDKNIQYF. The DNA for the CDR3 is TGTGCCAGCTCACTAGGCCCAGGGAACGACAAAAACATTCAGTACTTC. The chain carries TRBV18 and TRBJ2-4; perhaps TRBD1 as D (5 bases). The V end was cut by 4 bases, the J end by 3 bases, with 16 bases between. CDR1 and CDR2 (germline): KGHSH, LQKENI. The CDR3 covers 16 residues.

The chain is built from TRBV6-5 and TRBJ1-1; a weak D match, TRBD1 (6 bases). Germline V gene sequence: CDR1 MNHEY, CDR2 SVGAGI. CDR3 length: 14 residues. The germline V and J ends were trimmed by 1 base and 6 bases, with 12 bases remaining between them. The CDR3 sequence: CASSYWGARAEAFF. The DNA of the CDR3 is TGTGCCAGCAGTTACTGGGGGGCAAGGGCTGAAGCTTTCTTT.

V usage is TRBV4-2 and J usage is TRBJ2-7; 7 bases fit TRBD2. CDR3 length: 15 amino acids. The junction had 8 bases not matched to a gene; V was cut back by 2 bases and J by 4 bases. Germline-derived CDR1 and CDR2 are LGHNA and YNFKEQ. DNA for the CDR3: TGTGCCAGCAGCCAAACGATTGGCGGGAGTTACGAGCAGTACGTC. This gives the protein CASSQTIGGSYEQYV.

In its sample, this clone was seen once. Additional DNA sequences in this sample encode the identical CDR3. The CDR3 protein is CASSLAGGQETQYF. Here the CDR3 DNA reads TGTGCCAGCAGTCTCGCAGGGGGCCAAGAGACCCAGTACTTC. V gene TRBV28 combines with J gene TRBJ2-5, with TRBD1 identical over 7 bases. From germline, CDR1 is MDHEN and CDR2 SYDVKM. CDR3 size: 14 residues. Germline trimming cut 5 bases from V and 1 base from J; bases unmatched to any gene: 4.

The V gene is TRBV6-5, the J gene TRBJ1-3; D gene ambiguous. There are 15 residues in the CDR3. The germline V and J ends were trimmed by 0 bases and 3 bases, with 9 bases remaining between them. From germline, CDR1 is MNHEY and CDR2 SVGAGI. The CDR3 DNA follows: TGTGCCAGCAGTTACTCGGGAAGGGTTGGAAACACCATATATTTT. Protein: CASSYSGRVGNTIYF.

The chain employs TRBV5-6 and TRBJ2-5; D possibly matches TRBD1 or TRBD2 (5 bases each). The CDR3 covers 13 residues. Germline V gene data show CDR1 as SGHDT and CDR2 as YYEEEE. With 0 bases removed from V and 5 bases from J, the gap between germline ends came to 8 bases. The CDR3 DNA reads as TGTGCCAGCAGCTTGGCGGGGCCGGAGACCCAGTACTTC. Protein sequence: CASSLAGPETQYF.

The rearrangement joins TRBV13 to TRBJ2-7, with D possibly being TRBD2 (6 bases). Germline values: CDR1 PRHDT, CDR2 FYEKMQ (reference sequence). V lost 7 bases to trimming and J lost 5 bases, with 21 bases between them. The CDR3 extends over 15 amino acids. CDR3 in DNA: TGTGCCAGCACCGGCGGGGATAGCCCCGTCCACGAGCAGTACTTC. Protein sequence: CASTGGDSPVHEQYF.

Only one count was recorded for this clone. The rearrangement links TRBV9 to TRBJ2-1; D call uncertain. CDR1 and CDR2 (germline): SGDLS, YYNGEE. Trimming took off 0 bases at V and 8 bases at J, with 9 bases between the two ends. This CDR3 is built from 13 residues. The CDR3 DNA sequence: TGTGCCAGCAGCGTAGGGCCAGGCGATGAGCAGTTCTTC. Protein: CASSVGPGDEQFF. Filled out from reference TRBV9 and TRBJ2-1, the complete variable domain reads DSGVTQTPKHLITATGQRVTLRCSPRSGDLSVYWYQQSLDQGLQFLIQYYNGEERAKGNILERFSAQQFPDLHSELNLSSLELGDSALYFCASSVGPGDEQFFGPGTRLTVL.

This chain connects TRBV28 to TRBJ2-2, with TRBD1 matching over 7 bases. The CDR3 consists of 15 residues. Germline lookup yields CDR1 MDHEN and CDR2 SYDVKM. The V gene end was trimmed by 6 bases and the J gene end by 3 bases; junction bases not matched to a gene: 7. This CDR3 reads CASRSHRGDTGELFF. In nucleotides, the CDR3 is TGTGCCAGCAGGTCTCACAGGGGTGACACCGGGGAGCTGTTTTTT.

The rearrangement uses TRBV12-5 and TRBJ2-1; 8 bases agree with TRBD1. The V gene end was trimmed by 5 bases and the J gene end by 4 bases; junction bases not matched to a gene: 7. Germline loops: CDR1 LGHNT, CDR2 FRNRAP. The CDR3 consists of 15 residues. CDR3 coding DNA: TGTGCTAGTGGTCGAGGACAGGGCCTGTACAATGAGCAGTTCTTC. Translated: CASGRGQGLYNEQFF. The complete variable domain, with remaining parts taken from reference TRBV12-5 and TRBJ2-1, reads DARVTQTPRHKVTEMGQEVTMRCQPILGHNTVFWYRQTMMQGLELLAYFRNRAPLDDSGMPKDRFSAEMPDATLATLKIQPSEPRDSAVYFCASGRGQGLYNEQFFGPGTRLTVL.

The chain joins TRBV4-1 to TRBJ1-6; D is possibly TRBD1 (5 bases). Germline V gene sequence: CDR1 MGHRA, CDR2 YSYEKL. This CDR3 comprises 14 residues. Trimming cost V 8 bases and J 3 bases, with 11 bases left between them. The CDR3 coding sequence is TGCGCCAGCTCGAGGGACGGCTATAATTCACCCCTCCACTTT. Its translation is CASSRDGYNSPLHF.

V and J are TRBV18 and TRBJ1-2; 10 positions agree with TRBD1. The V gene's germline CDR1 is KGHSH and CDR2 LQKENI. This CDR3 has 15 amino acids. Trimming removed 3 bases from V and 4 bases from J; junction bases left unmatched: 5. The DNA of the CDR3 is TGTGCCAGCTCACCCTCGGGACAGGGGTTCTATGGCTACACCTTC. This sequence encodes CASSPSGQGFYGYTF.

This rearrangement joins TRBV18 to TRBJ2-5; TRBD2 aligns across 9 bases. This CDR3 region has 17 residues. With V trimmed by 3 bases and J by 5 bases, 13 bases remained unmatched. Germline CDR1 reads KGHSH; CDR2 reads LQKENI. The CDR3 nucleotides are TGTGCCAGCTCACCTTGGGGACTAGCTACTCGGTCGGAGACCCAGTACTTC. It encodes CASSPWGLATRSETQYF.

V usage is TRBV7-8 and J usage is TRBJ1-4; TRBD1 matches at 8 bases. CDR1 and CDR2 (germline): SGHVS, FQNEAQ. The CDR3 loop spans 15 amino acids. Unmatched junction bases numbered 10, after V lost 5 bases and J lost 8 bases. CDR3 sequence reads: CASSPRQGQMEKLFF. In nucleotides, the CDR3 is TGTGCCAGCAGCCCCAGACAGGGGCAGATGGAAAAACTGTTTTTT. Looking up the rest from reference TRBV7-8 and TRBJ1-4 gives the full variable domain: GAGVSQSPRYKVAKRGQDVALRCDPISGHVSLFWYQQALGQGPEFLTYFQNEAQLDKSGLPSDRFFAERPEGSVSTLKIQRTQQEDSAVYLCASSPRQGQMEKLFFGSGTQLSVL.

J is TRBJ1-1 and V is TRBV2; possible D gene TRBD1, 6 bases. This CDR3 has 14 amino acids. Trimming removed 8 bases at V and 3 bases at J, with 16 bases between. Germline lookup yields CDR1 SNHLY and CDR2 FYNNEI. This CDR3 is CASGSEGGYTEAFF. The CDR3 nucleotides are TGTGCCAGCGGCTCCGAAGGGGGATACACTGAAGCTTTCTTT.

This clone was counted a few times. This sequence joins TRBV19 and TRBJ2-7; 11 bases map to TRBD1. V was pared by 3 bases and J by 3 bases, with 1 base of the junction left unmatched. The CDR3 spans 14 residues. Germline V gives CDR1 LNHDA, CDR2 SQIVND (reference sequence). The CDR3 nucleotides are TGTGCCAGTAGTATGGGGACAGGGGGCTACGAGCAGTACGTC. Protein: CASSMGTGGYEQYV.

The chain recombines TRBV7-8 with TRBJ2-5; D uncertain. Germline V gene data show CDR1 as SGHVS and CDR2 as FQNEAQ. Deletions cut 5 bases from V and 4 bases from J, with 14 bases between. The CDR3 totals 14 residues. The CDR3 DNA sequence: TGTGCCAGCAGCCCGACCGGGCGGCTAGAGACCCAGTACTTC. Its translation is CASSPTGRLETQYF.

V is TRBV28 and J is TRBJ2-1; TRBD2 matches at 11 bases. The germline CDR1 and CDR2 sequences are MDHEN and SYDVKM. V shed 6 bases and J 3 bases; nucleotides not matched to a gene: 4. This CDR3 comprises 15 residues. CDR3 sequence reads: CASRFTSGSYNEQFF. CDR3 coding DNA: TGTGCCAGCAGATTTACTAGCGGGAGCTACAATGAGCAGTTCTTC.

This clone was recorded a few times. This chain uses TRBV6-1 with TRBJ1-5; possibly TRBD1 for D (6 bases). The CDR3 covers 13 residues. In germline, CDR1 is MNHNS, CDR2 SASEGT. The V end was cut by 3 bases, the J end by 8 bases, with 11 bases between. The CDR3 protein is CASSDLRGEPQHF. The CDR3 DNA follows: TGTGCCAGCAGTGACCTCAGGGGAGAGCCCCAGCATTTT.

V and J are TRBV3-1 (or the pseudogene TRBV3-2) and TRBJ2-7; no clear D gene. The V gene lost 1 base and the J gene lost 5 bases, with 9 bases spanning the gap. The CDR3 loop spans 13 amino acids. The germline V gene has CDR1 LGHDT and CDR2 YNNKEL (reference sequence). The CDR3 here is CASSQVVGNEQYF. CDR3 sequence (DNA): TGTGCCAGCAGCCAAGTTGTAGGGAACGAGCAGTACTTC.

The genes are TRBV27 and TRBJ1-6; TRBD1 matches at 10 bases. This CDR3 comprises 14 residues. Germline lookup yields CDR1 MNHEY and CDR2 SMNVEV (reference sequence). Trimming cost V 7 bases and J 8 bases; bases outside gene matches: 5. Written as DNA, the CDR3 is TGTGCCAGCACCAGACAGGGGGCATATTCACCCCTCCACTTT. This encodes CASTRQGAYSPLHF.